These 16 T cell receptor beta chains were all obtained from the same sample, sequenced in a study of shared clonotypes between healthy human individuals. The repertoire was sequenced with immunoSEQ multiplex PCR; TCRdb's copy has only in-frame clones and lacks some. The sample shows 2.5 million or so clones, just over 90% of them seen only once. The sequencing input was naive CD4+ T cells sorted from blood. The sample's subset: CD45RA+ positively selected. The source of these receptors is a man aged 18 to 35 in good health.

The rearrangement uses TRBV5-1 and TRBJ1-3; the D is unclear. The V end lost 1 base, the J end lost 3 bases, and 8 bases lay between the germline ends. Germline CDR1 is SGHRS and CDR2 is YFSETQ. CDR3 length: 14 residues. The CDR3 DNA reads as TGCGCCAGCAGCTTGTCCGGGGATGGAAACACCATATATTTT. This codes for CASSLSGDGNTIYF.

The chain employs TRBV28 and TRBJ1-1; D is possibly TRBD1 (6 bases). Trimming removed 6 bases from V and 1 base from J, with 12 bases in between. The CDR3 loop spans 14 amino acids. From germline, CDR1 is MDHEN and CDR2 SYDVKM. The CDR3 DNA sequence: TGTGCCAGCAGGGGCGGGGGGCCGAACACTGAAGCTTTCTTT. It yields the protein CASRGGGPNTEAFF.

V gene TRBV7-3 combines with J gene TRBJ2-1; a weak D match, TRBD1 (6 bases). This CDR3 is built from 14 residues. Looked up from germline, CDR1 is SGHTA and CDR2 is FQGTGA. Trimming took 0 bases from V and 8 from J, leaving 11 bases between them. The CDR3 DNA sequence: TGTGCCAGCAGCTTAACGGGGGCGGTGGATGAGCAGTTCTTC. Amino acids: CASSLTGAVDEQFF.

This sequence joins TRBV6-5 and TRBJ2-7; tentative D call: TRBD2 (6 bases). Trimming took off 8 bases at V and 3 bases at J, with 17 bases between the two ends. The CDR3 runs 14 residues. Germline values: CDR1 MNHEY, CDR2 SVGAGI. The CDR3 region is CASRLGDGVYEQYF. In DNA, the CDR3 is TGTGCCAGCCGACTAGGGGACGGAGTCTACGAGCAGTACTTC.

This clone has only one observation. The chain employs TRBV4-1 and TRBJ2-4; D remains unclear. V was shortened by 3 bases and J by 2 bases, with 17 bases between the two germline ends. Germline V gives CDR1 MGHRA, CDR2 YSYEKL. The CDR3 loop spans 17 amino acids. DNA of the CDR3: TGCGCCAGCAGCCAGGAACAGCCAGCCTTGACCAAAAACATTCAGTACTTC. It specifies CASSQEQPALTKNIQYF.

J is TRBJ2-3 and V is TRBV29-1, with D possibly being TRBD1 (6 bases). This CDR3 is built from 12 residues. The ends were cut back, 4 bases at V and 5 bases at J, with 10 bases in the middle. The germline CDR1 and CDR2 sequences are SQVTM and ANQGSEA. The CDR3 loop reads CSVATGKDTQYF. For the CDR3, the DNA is TGCAGCGTTGCTACAGGGAAAGATACGCAGTATTTT.

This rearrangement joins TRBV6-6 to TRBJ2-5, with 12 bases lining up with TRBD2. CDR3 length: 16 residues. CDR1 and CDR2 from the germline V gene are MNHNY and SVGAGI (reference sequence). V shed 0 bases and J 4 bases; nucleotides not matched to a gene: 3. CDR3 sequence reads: CASSYSASGGGETQYF. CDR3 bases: TGTGCCAGCAGTTACTCGGCTAGCGGGGGGGGAGAGACCCAGTACTTC.

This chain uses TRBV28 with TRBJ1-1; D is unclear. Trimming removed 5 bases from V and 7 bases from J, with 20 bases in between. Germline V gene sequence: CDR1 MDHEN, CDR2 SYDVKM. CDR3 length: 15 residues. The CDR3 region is CASSPSTAGESEAFF. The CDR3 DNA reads TGTGCCAGCAGTCCGTCTACCGCGGGCGAGAGTGAAGCTTTCTTT.

The CDR3 region is CAWTGHHGYTF. Written as DNA, the CDR3 is TGTGCCTGGACGGGACATCATGGCTACACCTTC. This chain joins TRBV30 and TRBJ1-2, with D possibly TRBD1 on 6 matching bases. Trimming removed 4 bases at V and 6 bases at J, with 9 bases between. This CDR3 has 11 amino acids. From germline, CDR1 is GTSNPN and CDR2 SVGIG (reference sequence).

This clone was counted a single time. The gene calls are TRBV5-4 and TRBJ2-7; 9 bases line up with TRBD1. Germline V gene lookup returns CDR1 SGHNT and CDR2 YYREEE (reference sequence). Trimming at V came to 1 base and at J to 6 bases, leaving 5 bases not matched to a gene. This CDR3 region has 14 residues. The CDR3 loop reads CASSLRDRDAEQYF. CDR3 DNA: TGTGCCAGCAGCTTGAGGGACAGGGATGCCGAGCAGTACTTC.

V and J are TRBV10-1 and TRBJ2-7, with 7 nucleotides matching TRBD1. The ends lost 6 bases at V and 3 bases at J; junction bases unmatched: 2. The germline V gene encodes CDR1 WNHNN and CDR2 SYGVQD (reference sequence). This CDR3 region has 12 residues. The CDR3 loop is CASRGDSYEQYF. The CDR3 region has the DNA TGCGCCAGCAGAGGGGACAGCTACGAGCAGTACTTC.

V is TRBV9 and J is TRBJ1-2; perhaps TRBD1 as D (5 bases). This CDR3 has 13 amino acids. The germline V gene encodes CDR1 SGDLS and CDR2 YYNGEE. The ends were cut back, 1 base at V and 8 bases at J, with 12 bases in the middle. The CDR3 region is CASSVLGPGGYTF. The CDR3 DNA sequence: TGTGCCAGCAGCGTACTTGGACCAGGGGGCTACACCTTC.

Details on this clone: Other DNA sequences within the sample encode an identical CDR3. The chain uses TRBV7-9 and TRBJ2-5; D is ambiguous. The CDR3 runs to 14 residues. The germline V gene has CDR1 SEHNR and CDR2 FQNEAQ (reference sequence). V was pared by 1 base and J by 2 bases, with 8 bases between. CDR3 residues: CASSLGTQQETQYF. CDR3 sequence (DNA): TGTGCCAGCAGCTTAGGCACCCAACAAGAGACCCAGTACTTC.

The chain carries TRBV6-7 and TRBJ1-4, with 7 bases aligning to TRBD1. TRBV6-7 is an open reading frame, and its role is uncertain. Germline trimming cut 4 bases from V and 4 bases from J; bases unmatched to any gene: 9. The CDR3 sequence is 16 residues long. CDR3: CASSSAPGTDNEKLFF. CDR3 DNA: TGTGCCAGCAGTTCCGCACCCGGGACAGATAATGAAAAACTGTTTTTT.

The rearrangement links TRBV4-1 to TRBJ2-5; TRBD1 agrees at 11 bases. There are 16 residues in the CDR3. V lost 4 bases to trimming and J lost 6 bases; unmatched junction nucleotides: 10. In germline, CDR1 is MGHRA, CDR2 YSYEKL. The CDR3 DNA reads TGCGCCAGCAGCCCAGTACCGGGACAGGGGGGTCAGACCCAGTACTTC. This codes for CASSPVPGQGGQTQYF.

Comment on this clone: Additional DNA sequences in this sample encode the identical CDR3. The CDR3 sequence is CASSQGLAGGNNEQFF. The DNA for the CDR3 is TGCGCCAGCAGCCAAGGGCTAGCGGGAGGGAATAATGAGCAGTTCTTC. The chain recombines TRBV4-3 with TRBJ2-1; TRBD2 aligns across 12 bases. This CDR3 is 16 amino acids long. The ends lost 1 base at V and 7 bases at J; junction bases unmatched: 5. Germline values: CDR1 LGHNA, CDR2 YSLEER.